This TCR beta chain was identified in a study of T cells in Graves' hyperthyroidism and ophthalmopathy. Study in general: Before treatment of any kind, peripheral blood was taken at initial diagnosis.

CDR3 length equals 13 residues. CDR1 is DFQATT and CDR2 is SNEGSKA in the germline V gene (reference sequence). V lost 3 bases to trimming and J lost 5 bases, with 13 bases between them. Findings of the study overall: In the blood, most expanded thyroid clonotypes above 0.001 appeared as well. Ophthalmopathy was distinguished from stable hyperthyroidism by 13 V-J signatures.

Not enrolled were patients with uncontrolled infection, other autoimmune disease, pregnancy or lactation. Authors of the study amplified TCR beta CDR3 regions from RNA transcripts. The HTBI primer set was used in a first-round RT-PCR of the TCR CDR3. TCRdb passed the multiplex PCR reads through MiXCR, listing each CDR3 protein once. Of 300,000 to 400,000 distinct CDR3 sequences in the sample, about 15% were seen once. This clonotype was seen at least ten times. Its antigen remains unidentified. The genes are TRBV20-1 and TRBJ1-1; maybe TRBD1 (5 bases). Specimen: blood. The receptor was derived from a young woman with Graves' ophthalmopathy. CDR3 sequence (DNA): TGCAGTGCTAGGACCTCCCGGGGGACTGAAGCTTTCTTT. Protein product: CSARTSRGTEAFF.